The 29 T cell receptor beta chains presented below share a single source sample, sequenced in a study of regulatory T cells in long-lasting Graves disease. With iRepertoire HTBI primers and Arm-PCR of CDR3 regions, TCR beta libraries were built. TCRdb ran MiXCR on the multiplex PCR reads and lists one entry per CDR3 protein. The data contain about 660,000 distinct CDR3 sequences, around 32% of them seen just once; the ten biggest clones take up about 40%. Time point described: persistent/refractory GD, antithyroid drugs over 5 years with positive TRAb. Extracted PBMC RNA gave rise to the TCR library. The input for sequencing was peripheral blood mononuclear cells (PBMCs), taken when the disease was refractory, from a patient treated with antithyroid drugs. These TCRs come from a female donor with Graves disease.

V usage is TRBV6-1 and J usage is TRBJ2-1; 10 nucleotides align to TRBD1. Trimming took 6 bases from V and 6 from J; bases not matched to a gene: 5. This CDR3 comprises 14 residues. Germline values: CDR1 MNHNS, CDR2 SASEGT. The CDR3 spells CASRQRDRGNEQFF. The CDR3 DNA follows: TGTGCCAGCAGACAACGGGACAGGGGCAATGAGCAGTTCTTC.

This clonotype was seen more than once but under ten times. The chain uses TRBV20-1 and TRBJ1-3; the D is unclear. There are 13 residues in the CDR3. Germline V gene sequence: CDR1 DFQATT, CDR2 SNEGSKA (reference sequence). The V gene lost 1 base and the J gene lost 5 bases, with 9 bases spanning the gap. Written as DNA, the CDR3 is TGCAGTGCTAGAGTAGTGGGAAGAAACACCATATATTTT. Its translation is CSARVVGRNTIYF.

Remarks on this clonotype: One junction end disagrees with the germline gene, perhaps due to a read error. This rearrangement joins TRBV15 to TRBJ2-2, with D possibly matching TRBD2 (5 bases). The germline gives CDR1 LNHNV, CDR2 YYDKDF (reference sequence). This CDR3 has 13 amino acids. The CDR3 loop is CATSYLRAWELSF. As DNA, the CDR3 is TGTGCCACCAGCTACCTTCGGGCGTGGGAGCTGTCTTTT. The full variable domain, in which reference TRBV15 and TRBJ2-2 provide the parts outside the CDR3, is DAMVIQNPRYQVTQFGKPVTLSCSQTLNHNVMYWYQQKSSQAPKLLFHYYDKDFNNEADTPDNFQSRRPNTSFCFLDIRSPGLGDTAMYLCATSYLRAWELSFGEGSRLTVL.

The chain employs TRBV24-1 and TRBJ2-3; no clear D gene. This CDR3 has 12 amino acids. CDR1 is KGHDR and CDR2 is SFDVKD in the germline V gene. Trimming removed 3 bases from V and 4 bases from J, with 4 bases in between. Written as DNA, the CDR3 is TGTGCCACCAGTGATCTGGCAGATACGCAGTATTTT. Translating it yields CATSDLADTQYF.

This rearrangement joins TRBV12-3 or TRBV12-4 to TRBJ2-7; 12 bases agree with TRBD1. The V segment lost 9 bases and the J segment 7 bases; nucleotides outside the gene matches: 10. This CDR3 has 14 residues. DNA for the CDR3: TGTGCCAGTTTCCGGGGACAGGGGGCGGGGGAGCAGTACTTC. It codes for CASFRGQGAGEQYF.

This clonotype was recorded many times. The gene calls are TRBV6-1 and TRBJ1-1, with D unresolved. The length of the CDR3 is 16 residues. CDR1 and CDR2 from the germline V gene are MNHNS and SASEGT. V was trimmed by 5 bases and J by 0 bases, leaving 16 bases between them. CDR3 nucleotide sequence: TGTGCCAGCAGTCTACGCCTTACAGACATGAACACTGAAGCTTTCTTT. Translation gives CASSLRLTDMNTEAFF.

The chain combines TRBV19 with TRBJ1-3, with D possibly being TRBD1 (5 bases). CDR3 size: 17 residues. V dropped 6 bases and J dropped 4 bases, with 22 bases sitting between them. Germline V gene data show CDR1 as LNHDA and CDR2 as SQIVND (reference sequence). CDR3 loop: CASRPFSKDIGGNTIYF. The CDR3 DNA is TGTGCCAGTAGGCCCTTCTCAAAGGACATAGGCGGAAACACCATATATTTT.

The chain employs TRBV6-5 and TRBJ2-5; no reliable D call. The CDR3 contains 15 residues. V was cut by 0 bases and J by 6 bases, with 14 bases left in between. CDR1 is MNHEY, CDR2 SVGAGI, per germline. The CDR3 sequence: CASSYSSLAVKTQYF. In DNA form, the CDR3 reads TGTGCCAGCAGTTACTCGAGCCTGGCGGTAAAGACCCAGTACTTC.

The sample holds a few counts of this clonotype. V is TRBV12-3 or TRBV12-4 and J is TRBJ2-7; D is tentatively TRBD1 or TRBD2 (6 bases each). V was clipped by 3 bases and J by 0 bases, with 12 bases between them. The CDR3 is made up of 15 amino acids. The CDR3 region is CASSLFGGGSYEQYF. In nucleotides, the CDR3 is TGTGCCAGCAGTTTGTTCGGGGGCGGCTCCTACGAGCAGTACTTC.

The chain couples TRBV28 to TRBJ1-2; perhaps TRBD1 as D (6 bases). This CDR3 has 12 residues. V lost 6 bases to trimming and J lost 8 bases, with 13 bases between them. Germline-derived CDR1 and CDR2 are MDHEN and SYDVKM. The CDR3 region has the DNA TGTGCCAGCAGAGTTGCCGGGGGCGGCTACACCTTC. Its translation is CASRVAGGGYTF.

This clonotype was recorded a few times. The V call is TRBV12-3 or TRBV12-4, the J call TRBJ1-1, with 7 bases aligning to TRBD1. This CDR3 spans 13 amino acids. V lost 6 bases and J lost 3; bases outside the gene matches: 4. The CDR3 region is CASRNQGDTEAFF. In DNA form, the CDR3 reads TGTGCCAGCAGAAATCAGGGGGACACTGAAGCTTTCTTT.

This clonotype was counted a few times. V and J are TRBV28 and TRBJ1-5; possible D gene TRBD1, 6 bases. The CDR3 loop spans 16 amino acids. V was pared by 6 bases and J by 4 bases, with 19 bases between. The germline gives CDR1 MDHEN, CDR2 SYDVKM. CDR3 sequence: CASREGWEGGNQPQHF. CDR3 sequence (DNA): TGTGCCAGCAGAGAAGGCTGGGAAGGGGGGAATCAGCCCCAGCATTTT. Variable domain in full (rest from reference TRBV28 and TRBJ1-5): DVKVTQSSRYLVKRTGEKVFLECVQDMDHENMFWYRQDPGLGLRLIYFSYDVKMKEKGDIPEGYSVSREKKERFSLILESASTNQTSMYLCASREGWEGGNQPQHFGDGTRLSIL.

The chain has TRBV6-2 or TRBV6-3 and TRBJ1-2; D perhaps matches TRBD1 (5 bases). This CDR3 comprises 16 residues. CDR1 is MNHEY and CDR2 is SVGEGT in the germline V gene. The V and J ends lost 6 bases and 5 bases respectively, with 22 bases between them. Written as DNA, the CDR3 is TGTGCCAGCAGAGTTAACGGACATCAACCCATATATGGCTACACCTTC. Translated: CASRVNGHQPIYGYTF.

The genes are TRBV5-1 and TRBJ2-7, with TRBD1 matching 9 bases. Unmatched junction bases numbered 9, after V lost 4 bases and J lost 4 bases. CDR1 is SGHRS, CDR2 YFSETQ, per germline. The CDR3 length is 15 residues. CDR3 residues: CASSPHPGTGYEQYF. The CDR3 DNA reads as TGCGCCAGCAGCCCTCATCCCGGGACAGGGTACGAGCAGTACTTC.

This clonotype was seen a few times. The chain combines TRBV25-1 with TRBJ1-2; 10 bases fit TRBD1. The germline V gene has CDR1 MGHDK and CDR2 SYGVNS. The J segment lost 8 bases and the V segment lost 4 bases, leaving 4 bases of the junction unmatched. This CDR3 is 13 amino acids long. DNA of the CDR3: TGTGCCAGCAGTGGACAGGGGGCAGGCGGCTACACCTTC. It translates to CASSGQGAGGYTF.

The CDR3 loop is CASSPEGAGAFF. CDR3 sequence (DNA): TGTGCCAGCAGCCCAGAGGGGGCGGGAGCTTTCTTT. The V gene is TRBV3-1, the J gene TRBJ1-1, with 7 bases identical to TRBD1. The junction had 6 bases not matched to a gene; V was cut back by 4 bases and J by 10 bases. Per the germline V gene, CDR1 is LGHDT and CDR2 is YNNKEL (reference sequence). This CDR3 has 12 residues.

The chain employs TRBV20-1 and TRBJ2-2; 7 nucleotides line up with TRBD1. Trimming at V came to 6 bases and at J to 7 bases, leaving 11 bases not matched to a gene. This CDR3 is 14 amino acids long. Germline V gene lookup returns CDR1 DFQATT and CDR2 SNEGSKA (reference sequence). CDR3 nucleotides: TGCAGTGCCCCGGTCAGGGGGTCAATCGGGGAGCTGTTTTTT. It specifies CSAPVRGSIGELFF.

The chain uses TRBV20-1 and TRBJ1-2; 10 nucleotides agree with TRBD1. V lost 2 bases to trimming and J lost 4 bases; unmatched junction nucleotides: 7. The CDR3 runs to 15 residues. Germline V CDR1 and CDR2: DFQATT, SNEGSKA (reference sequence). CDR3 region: CSARRDRGVGYGYTF. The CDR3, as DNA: TGCAGTGCTAGACGGGACAGGGGAGTTGGCTATGGCTACACCTTC.

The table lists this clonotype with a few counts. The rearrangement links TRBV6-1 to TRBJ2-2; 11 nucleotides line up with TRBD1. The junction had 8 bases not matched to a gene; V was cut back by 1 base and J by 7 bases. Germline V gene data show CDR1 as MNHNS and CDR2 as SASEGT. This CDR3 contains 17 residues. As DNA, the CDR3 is TGTGCCAGCAGTGAAGAGAGTGGACAGGGGGCAAACGGGGAGCTGTTTTTT. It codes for CASSEESGQGANGELFF.

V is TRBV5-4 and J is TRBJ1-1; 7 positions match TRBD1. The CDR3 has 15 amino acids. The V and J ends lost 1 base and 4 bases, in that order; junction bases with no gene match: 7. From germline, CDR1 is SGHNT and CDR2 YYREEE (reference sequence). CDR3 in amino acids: CASSLLSGGSTEAFF. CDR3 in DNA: TGTGCCAGCAGCTTGTTGTCAGGGGGGAGCACTGAAGCTTTCTTT.

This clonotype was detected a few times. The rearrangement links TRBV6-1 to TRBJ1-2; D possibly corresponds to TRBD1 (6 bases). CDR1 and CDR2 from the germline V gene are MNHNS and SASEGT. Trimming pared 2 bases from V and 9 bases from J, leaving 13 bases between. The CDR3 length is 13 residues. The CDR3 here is CASSESGEFSYTF. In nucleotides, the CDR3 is TGTGCCAGCAGTGAATCAGGGGAGTTTAGCTACACCTTC.

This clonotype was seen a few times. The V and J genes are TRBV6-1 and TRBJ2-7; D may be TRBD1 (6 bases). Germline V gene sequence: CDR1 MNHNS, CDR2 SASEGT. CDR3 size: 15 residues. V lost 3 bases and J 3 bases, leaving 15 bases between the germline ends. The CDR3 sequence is CASSDTTRTDYEQYF. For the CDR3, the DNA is TGTGCCAGCAGTGATACTACCCGGACAGACTACGAGCAGTACTTC.

DNA for the CDR3: TGTGCCAGCAGCCTTACCCCGCCGGCTAATGAAAAACTGTTTTTT. It translates to CASSLTPPANEKLFF. The rearrangement joins TRBV7-9 to TRBJ1-4; D is ambiguous. Germline V lookup: CDR1 SEHNR, CDR2 FQNEAQ (reference sequence). Trimming removed 5 bases from V and 3 bases from J, with 13 bases in between. The length of the CDR3 is 15 residues.

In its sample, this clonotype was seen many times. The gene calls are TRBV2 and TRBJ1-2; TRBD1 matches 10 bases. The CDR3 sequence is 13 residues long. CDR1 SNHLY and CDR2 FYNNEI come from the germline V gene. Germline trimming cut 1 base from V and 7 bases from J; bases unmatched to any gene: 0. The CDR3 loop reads CASSEGDRGGYTF. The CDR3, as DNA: TGTGCCAGCAGTGAAGGGGACAGGGGTGGCTACACCTTC. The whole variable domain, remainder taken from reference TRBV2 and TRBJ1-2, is EPEVTQTPSHQVTQMGQEVILRCVPISNHLYFYWYRQILGQKVEFLVSFYNNEISEKSEIFDDQFSVERPDGSNFTLKIRSTKLEDSAMYFCASSEGDRGGYTFGSGTRLTVV.

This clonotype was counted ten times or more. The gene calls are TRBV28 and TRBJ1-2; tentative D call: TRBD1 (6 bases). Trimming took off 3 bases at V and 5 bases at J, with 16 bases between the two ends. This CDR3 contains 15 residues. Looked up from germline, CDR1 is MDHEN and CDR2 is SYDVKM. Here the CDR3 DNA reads TGTGCCAGCAGTTTTCAGGGGACCGGTCGATATGGCTACACCTTC. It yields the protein CASSFQGTGRYGYTF.

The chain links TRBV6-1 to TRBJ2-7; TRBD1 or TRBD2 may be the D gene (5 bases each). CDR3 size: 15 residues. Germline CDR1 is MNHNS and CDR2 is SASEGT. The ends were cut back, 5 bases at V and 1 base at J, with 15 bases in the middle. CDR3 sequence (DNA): TGTGCCAGCAGTTACCACGGGGCCGGATCCTACGAGCAGTACTTC. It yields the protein CASSYHGAGSYEQYF.

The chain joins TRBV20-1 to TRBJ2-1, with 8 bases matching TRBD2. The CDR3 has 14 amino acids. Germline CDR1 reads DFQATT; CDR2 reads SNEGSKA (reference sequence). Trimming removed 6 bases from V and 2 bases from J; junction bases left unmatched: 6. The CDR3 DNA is TGCAGTGCCGTTATAGCGGGAACCTACAATGAGCAGTTCTTC. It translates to CSAVIAGTYNEQFF.

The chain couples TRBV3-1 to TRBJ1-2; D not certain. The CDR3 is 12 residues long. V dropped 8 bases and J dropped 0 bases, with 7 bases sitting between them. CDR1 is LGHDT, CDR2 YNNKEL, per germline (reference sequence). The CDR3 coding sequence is TGTGCCAGCTGGAGGGCTAACTATGGCTACACCTTC. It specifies CASWRANYGYTF.

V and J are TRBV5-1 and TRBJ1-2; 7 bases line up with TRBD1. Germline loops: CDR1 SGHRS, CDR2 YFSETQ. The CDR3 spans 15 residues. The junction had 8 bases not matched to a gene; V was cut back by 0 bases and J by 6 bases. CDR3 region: CASSLGQGVWDGYTF. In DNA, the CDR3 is TGCGCCAGCAGCTTGGGACAGGGTGTTTGGGATGGCTACACCTTC. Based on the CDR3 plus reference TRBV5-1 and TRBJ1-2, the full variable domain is KAGVTQTPRYLIKTRGQQVTLSCSPISGHRSVSWYQQTPGQGLQFLFEYFSETQRNKGNFPGRFSGRQFSNSRSEMNVSTLELGDSALYLCASSLGQGVWDGYTFGSGTRLTVV.